Listed below are T cell receptor beta chains from one sample, sequenced in a study of blood T cell repertoires in COVID-19. Profiled with immunoSEQ multiplex PCR; TCRdb holds only in-frame clones, not every one. In the table there are around 280,000 clones, almost 90% of which are singletons. Material for sequencing was peripheral blood. The source is a woman in her thirties with COVID-19, enrolled during active disease. The CDR3 runs from the conserved cysteine through the conserved F or W. Each record gives: D gene, clone size, J gene, V gene, CDR3 DNA, CDR3 protein. D genes are given only for firm matches. Clone size appears in some rows only: once, few, many, or a class for an expanded clone.

d_call: TRBD2
clone_size: -
j_call: TRBJ2-1
v_call: TRBV27
cdr3_nt: TGTGCCAGCAGTTTAGAGACTAGCGGGAAAAATGAGCAGTTCTTC
cdr3_aa: CASSLETSGKNEQFF

d_call: TRBD1
clone_size: once
j_call: TRBJ2-5
v_call: TRBV29-1
cdr3_nt: TGCAGCGGGGATCCGGGACAGGGCGGTGAGACCCAGTACTTC
cdr3_aa: CSGDPGQGGETQYF

d_call: -
clone_size: -
j_call: TRBJ2-4
v_call: TRBV15
cdr3_nt: TGTGCCACCAGCAGAGACAGGGTAGTCGGCATTCAGTACTTC
cdr3_aa: CATSRDRVVGIQYF

d_call: -
clone_size: -
j_call: TRBJ1-2
v_call: TRBV30
cdr3_nt: TGTGCCTGGTCTGTGCAGTTCAATGGCTACACCTTC
cdr3_aa: CAWSVQFNGYTF

d_call: TRBD2
clone_size: few
j_call: TRBJ2-1
v_call: TRBV7-3
cdr3_nt: TGTGCCAGCAGCCAGGGGACTAGCGGATACAATGAGCAGTTCTTC
cdr3_aa: CASSQGTSGYNEQFF

d_call: -
clone_size: -
j_call: TRBJ2-5
v_call: TRBV9
cdr3_nt: TGTGCCAGCAGCGTAGAGTCCCGGGTGGCCGGGGGAGAGACCCAGTACTTC
cdr3_aa: CASSVESRVAGGETQYF

d_call: TRBD2
clone_size: -
j_call: TRBJ2-5
v_call: TRBV5-6
cdr3_nt: TGTGCCAGCAGCTTGTTATGGACTAGGAGAGAGACCCAGTACTTC
cdr3_aa: CASSLLWTRRETQYF

d_call: -
clone_size: -
j_call: TRBJ2-7
v_call: TRBV7-9
cdr3_nt: TGTGCCAGCAGCCAAGAGACCCTGGGCCCCTCCTACGAGCAGTACTTC
cdr3_aa: CASSQETLGPSYEQYF

d_call: -
clone_size: once
j_call: TRBJ2-5
v_call: TRBV6-2/TRBV6-3
cdr3_nt: TGTGCCAGCAGTTACAATCAACAAGAGACCCAGTACTTC
cdr3_aa: CASSYNQQETQYF

d_call: TRBD2
clone_size: few
j_call: TRBJ2-7
v_call: TRBV23-1
cdr3_nt: TGCGCCAGCAGTCAAGGACTAGCGGGTACCTTAAGCTCCTACGAGCAGTACTTC
cdr3_aa: CASSQGLAGTLSSYEQYF

d_call: -
clone_size: -
j_call: TRBJ2-7
v_call: TRBV7-3
cdr3_nt: TGTGCCAGCAGCTCTTACCCCTTCCCCCCAGACAGGAACGAGCAGTACTTC
cdr3_aa: CASSSYPFPPDRNEQYF